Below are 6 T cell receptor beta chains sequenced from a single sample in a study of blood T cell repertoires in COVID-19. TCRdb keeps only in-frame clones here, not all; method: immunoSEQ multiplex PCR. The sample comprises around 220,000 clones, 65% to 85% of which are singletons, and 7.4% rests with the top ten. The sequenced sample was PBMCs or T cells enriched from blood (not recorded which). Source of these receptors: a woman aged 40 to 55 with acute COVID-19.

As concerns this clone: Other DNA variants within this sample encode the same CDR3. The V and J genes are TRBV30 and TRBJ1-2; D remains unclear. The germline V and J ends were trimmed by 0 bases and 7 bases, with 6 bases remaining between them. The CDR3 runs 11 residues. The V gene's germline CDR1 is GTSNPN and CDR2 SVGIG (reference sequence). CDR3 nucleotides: TGTGCCTGGAGTGTGGGAGGTGGCTACACCTTC. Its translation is CAWSVGGGYTF.

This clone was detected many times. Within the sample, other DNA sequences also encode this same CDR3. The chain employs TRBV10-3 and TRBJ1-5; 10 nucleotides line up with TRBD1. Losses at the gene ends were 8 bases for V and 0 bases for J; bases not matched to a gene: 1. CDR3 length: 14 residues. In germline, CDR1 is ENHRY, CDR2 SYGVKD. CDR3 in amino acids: CAIGTGDSNQPQHF. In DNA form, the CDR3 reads TGTGCCATCGGGACAGGGGATAGCAATCAGCCCCAGCATTTT.

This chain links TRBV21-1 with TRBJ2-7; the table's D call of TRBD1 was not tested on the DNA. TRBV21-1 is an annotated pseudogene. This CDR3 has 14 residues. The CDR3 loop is CASSYDRLAYEQYF. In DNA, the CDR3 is TGTGCCAGCAGCTACGACAGGCTAGCCTACGAGCAGTACTTC.

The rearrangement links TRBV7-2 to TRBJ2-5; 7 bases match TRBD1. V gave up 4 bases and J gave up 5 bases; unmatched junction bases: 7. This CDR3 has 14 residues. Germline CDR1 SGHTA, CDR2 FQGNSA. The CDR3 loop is CASSSQTGMETQYF. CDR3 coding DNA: TGTGCCAGCAGCTCCCAGACAGGGATGGAGACCCAGTACTTC.

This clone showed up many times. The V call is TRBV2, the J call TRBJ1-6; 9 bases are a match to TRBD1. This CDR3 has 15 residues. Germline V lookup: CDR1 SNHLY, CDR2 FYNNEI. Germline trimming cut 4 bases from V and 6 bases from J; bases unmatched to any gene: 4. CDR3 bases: TGTGCCAGCAGTGCCGCGACAGGGGGTAATTCACCCCTCCACTTT. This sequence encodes CASSAATGGNSPLHF. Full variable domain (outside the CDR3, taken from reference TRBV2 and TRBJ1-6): EPEVTQTPSHQVTQMGQEVILRCVPISNHLYFYWYRQILGQKVEFLVSFYNNEISEKSEIFDDQFSVERPDGSNFTLKIRSTKLEDSAMYFCASSAATGGNSPLHFGNGTRLTVT.

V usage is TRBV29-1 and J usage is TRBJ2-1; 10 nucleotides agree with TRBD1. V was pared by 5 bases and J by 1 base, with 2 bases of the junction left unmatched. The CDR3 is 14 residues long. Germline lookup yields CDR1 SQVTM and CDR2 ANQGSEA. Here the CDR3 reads CSVLGQGSYNEQFF. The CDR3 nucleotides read TGCAGCGTTTTGGGACAGGGGTCCTACAATGAGCAGTTCTTC.